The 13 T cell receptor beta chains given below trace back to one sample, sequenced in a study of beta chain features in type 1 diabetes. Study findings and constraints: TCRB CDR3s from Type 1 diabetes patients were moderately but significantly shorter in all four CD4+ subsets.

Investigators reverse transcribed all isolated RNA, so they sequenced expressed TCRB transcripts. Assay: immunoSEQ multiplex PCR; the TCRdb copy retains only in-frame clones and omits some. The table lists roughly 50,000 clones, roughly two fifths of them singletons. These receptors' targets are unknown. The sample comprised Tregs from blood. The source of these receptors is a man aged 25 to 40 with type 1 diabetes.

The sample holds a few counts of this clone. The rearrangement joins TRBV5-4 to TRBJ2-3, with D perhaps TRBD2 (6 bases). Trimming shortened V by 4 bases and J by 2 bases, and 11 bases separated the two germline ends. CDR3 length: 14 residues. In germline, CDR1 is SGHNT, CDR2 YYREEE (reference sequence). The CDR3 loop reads CASSGVLATDTQYF. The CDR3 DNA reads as TGTGCCAGCAGCGGGGTACTAGCCACAGATACGCAGTATTTT.

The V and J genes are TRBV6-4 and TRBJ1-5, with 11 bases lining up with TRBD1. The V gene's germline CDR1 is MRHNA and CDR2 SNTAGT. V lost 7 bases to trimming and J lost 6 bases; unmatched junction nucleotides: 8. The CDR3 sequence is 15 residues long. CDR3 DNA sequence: TGTGCCAGCATACGGACAGGGGGCGTGGGTCAGCCCCAGCATTTT. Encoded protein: CASIRTGGVGQPQHF.

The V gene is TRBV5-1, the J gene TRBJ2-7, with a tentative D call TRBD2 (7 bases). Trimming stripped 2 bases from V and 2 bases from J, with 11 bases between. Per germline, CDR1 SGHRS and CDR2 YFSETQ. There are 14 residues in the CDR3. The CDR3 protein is CASSFRGAPYEQYF. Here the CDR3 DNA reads TGCGCCAGCAGCTTTCGGGGGGCCCCCTACGAGCAGTACTTC.

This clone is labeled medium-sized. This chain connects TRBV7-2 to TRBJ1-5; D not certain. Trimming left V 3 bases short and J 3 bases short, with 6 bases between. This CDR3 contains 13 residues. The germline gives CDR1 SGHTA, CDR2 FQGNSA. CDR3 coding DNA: TGTGCCAGCAGCTTTAGTTACAATCAGCCCCAGCATTTT. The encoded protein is CASSFSYNQPQHF.

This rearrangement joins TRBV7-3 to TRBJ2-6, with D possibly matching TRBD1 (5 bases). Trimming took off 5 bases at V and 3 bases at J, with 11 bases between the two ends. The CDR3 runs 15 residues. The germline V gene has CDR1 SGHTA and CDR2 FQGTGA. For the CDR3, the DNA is TGTGCCAGCAGCCAAGGGGCCATTGGGGCCAACGTCCTGACTTTC. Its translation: CASSQGAIGANVLTF.

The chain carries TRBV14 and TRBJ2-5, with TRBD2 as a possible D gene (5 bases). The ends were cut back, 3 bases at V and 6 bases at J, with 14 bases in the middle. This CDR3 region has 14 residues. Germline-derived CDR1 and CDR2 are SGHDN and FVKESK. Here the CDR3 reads CASSQSGLFQTQYF. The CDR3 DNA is TGTGCCAGCAGCCAGAGCGGCCTCTTTCAGACCCAGTACTTC.

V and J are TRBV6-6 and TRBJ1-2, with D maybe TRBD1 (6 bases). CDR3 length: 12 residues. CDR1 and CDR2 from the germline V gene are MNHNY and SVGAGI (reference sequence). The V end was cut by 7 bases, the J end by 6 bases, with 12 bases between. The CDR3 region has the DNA TGTGCCAGCACCCAAGCAGGGGATGGCTACACCTTC. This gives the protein CASTQAGDGYTF.

The CDR3 loop is CASSQTGTGGHRQWNSPLHF. CDR3 DNA: TGCGCCAGCAGTCAGACAGGGACAGGGGGCCACCGACAGTGGAATTCACCCCTCCACTTT. The V call is TRBV23-1, the J call TRBJ1-6, with 12 bases matching TRBD1. TRBV23-1 is an ORF for which the function is uncertain. The CDR3 extends over 20 amino acids. J lost 7 bases, V lost 3 bases, and 16 bases had no gene match.

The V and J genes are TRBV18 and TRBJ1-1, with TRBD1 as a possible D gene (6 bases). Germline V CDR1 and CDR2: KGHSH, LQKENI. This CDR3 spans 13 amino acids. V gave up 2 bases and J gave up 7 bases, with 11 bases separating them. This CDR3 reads CASSPTGTHEAFF. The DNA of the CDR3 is TGTGCCAGCTCACCAACAGGGACCCATGAAGCTTTCTTT.

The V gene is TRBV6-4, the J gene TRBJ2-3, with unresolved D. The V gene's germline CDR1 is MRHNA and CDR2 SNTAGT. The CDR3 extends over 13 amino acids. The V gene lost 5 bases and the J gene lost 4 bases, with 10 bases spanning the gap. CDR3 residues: CASSLGGSDTQYF. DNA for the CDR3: TGTGCCAGCAGTCTTGGCGGTTCAGATACGCAGTATTTT.

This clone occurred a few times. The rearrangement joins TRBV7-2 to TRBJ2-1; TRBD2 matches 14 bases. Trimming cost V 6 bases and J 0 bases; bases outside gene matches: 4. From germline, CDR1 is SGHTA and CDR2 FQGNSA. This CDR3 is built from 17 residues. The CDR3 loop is CASSGTSGSGSYNEQFF. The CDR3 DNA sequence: TGTGCCAGCAGTGGGACTAGCGGGAGCGGCTCCTACAATGAGCAGTTCTTC.

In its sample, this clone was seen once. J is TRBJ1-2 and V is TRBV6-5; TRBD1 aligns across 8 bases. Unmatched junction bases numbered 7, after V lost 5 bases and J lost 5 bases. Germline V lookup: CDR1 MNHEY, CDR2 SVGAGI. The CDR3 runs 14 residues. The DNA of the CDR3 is TGTGCCAGCAGTGAACGGACAGGGTTGTATGGCTACACCTTC. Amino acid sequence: CASSERTGLYGYTF.

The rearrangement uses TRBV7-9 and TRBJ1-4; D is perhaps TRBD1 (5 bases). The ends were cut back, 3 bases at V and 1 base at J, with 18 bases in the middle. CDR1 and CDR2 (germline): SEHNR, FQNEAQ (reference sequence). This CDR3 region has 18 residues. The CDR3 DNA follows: TGTGCCAGCAGCTTTGGGATTACGACAGCCATAACTAATGAAAAACTGTTTTTT. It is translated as CASSFGITTAITNEKLFF.